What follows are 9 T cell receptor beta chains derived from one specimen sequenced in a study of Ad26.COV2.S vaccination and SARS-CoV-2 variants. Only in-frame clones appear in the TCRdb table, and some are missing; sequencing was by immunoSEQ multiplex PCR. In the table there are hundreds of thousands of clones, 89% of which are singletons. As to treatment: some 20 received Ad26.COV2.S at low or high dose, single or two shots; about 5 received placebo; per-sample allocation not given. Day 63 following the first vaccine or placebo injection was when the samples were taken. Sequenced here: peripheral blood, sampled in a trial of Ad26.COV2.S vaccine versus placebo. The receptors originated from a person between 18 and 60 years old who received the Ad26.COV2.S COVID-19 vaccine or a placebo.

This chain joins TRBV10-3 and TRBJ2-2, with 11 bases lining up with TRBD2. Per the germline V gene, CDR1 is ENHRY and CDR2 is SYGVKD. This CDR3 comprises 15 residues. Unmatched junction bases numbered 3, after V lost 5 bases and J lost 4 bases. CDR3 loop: CAISPGLAATGELFF. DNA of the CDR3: TGTGCCATCAGTCCGGGACTAGCGGCCACCGGGGAGCTGTTTTTT.

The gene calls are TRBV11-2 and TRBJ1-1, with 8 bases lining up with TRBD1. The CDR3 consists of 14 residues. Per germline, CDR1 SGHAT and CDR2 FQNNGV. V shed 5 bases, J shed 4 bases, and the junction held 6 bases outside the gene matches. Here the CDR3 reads CASSLSTGGTEAFF. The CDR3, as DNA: TGTGCCAGCAGCCTTTCAACAGGGGGCACTGAAGCTTTCTTT.

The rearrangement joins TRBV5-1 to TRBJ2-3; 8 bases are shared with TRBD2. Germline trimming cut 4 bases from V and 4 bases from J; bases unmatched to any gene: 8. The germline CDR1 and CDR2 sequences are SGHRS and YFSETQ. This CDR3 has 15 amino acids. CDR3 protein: CASSRSGMGADTQYF. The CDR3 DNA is TGCGCCAGCAGCCGTAGCGGGATGGGGGCAGATACGCAGTATTTT.

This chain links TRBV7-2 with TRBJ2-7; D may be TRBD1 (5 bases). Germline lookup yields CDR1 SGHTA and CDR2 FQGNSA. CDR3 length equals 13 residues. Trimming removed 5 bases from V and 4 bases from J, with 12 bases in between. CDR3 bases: TGTGCCAGCAGCATAGGGGAAGGTTACGAGCAGTACTTC. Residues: CASSIGEGYEQYF.

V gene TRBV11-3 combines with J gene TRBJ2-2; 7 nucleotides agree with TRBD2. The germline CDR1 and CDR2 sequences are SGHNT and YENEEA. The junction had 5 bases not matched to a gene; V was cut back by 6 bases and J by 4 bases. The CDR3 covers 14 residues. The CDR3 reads CASRPAGSTGELFF. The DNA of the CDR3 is TGTGCCAGCAGGCCAGCGGGAAGCACCGGGGAGCTGTTTTTT.

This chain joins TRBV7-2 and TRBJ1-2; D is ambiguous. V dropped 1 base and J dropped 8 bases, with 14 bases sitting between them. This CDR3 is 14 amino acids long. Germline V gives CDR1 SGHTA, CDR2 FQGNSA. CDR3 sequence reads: CASSLVQAGPGYTF. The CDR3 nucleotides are TGTGCCAGCAGCTTAGTTCAAGCGGGCCCCGGCTACACCTTC.

CDR3 protein: CASSPRQGEDSPLHF. The DNA for the CDR3 is TGTGCCAGCTCACCAAGACAGGGTGAGGATTCACCCCTCCACTTT. The V gene is TRBV18, the J gene TRBJ1-6, with 7 bases aligning to TRBD1. Germline CDR1 KGHSH, CDR2 LQKENI. After removal of 2 bases from V and 8 bases from J, the junction contained 6 bases not matched to a gene. The CDR3 sequence is 15 residues long.

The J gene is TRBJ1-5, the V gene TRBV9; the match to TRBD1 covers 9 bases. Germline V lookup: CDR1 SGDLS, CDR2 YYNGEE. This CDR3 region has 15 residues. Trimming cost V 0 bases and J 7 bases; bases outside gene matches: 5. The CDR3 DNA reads TGTGCCAGCAGCGTAGGGGACAGGGAGGGACAGCCCCAGCATTTT. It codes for CASSVGDREGQPQHF.

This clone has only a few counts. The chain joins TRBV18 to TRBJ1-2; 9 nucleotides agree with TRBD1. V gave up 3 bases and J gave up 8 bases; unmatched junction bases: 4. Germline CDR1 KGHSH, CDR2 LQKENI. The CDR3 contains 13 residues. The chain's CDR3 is CASSPRTGEGYTF. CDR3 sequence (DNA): TGTGCCAGCTCACCTCGGACAGGGGAGGGCTACACCTTC.